This T cell receptor (beta chain) appears in the sequencing data of a study of blood T cell repertoires in COVID-19. Study context: Samples came from the United States, Italy and Spain, spanning acute and convalescent COVID-19.

Everyone who took part was about 18 to 90 years old, and they came from 24 US areas. This clone came up once. Source study methods: Amplified reference gene primers provided the basis for estimating nucleated cell counts. Profiling relied on immunoSEQ multiplex PCR, and the TCRdb table lists in-frame clones only, not all of them. The V and J calls and clone size come from that table; D and trimming were worked out from the DNA. The sample has around 190,000 clones; approximately 73% are singletons. The CDR3 consists of 12 residues. Germline V gives CDR1 SGHVS, CDR2 FNYEAQ. V gave up 9 bases and J gave up 6 bases; unmatched junction bases: 4.

Sequencing was performed on PBMCs or T cells enriched from blood (not recorded which). The genes are TRBV7-6 and TRBJ2-1, with TRBD2 matching 8 bases. This sequence originates from a woman aged 45-65 years with acute COVID-19. CDR3 sequence reads: CASRTSTNEQFF. In DNA, the CDR3 is TGTGCCAGTCGGACTAGCACCAATGAGCAGTTCTTC.